The present T cell receptor beta chain was sequenced within a study of long-term antiretroviral therapy in people with HIV. Whole-study findings and limits: Pre-ART-expanded clones dominated the repertoire at all time points. Subsequent to ART, diversity was augmented yet persisted below that of transplant donor controls.

Sequencing relied on immunoSEQ assay v3.0, run at survey level. The repertoire was sequenced with immunoSEQ multiplex PCR; TCRdb's copy has only in-frame clones and lacks some. The profile covers about 33,000 clones, with approximately 96% appearing a single time and 2% to 3% taken by the ten largest. V lost 6 bases to trimming and J lost 5 bases; unmatched junction nucleotides: 8. The CDR3 length is 15 residues. Germline loops: CDR1 MNHEY, CDR2 SVGAGI. It was in the United States that all participants with HIV were treated. Specimens carried about 0.85-11 million cryopreserved PBMC before DNA extraction. As regards this clone: The antigen remains undetermined.

The material sequenced was unsorted PBMCs, taken around 6.6 years after starting antiretroviral therapy. This TCR came from a man aged 30 to 45 with HIV. This sequence joins TRBV6-5 and TRBJ2-2, with TRBD2 matching 8 bases. CDR3 region: CASSRTSGETGELFF. The CDR3 DNA reads TGTGCCAGCAGCCGAACTAGCGGAGAGACCGGGGAGCTGTTTTTT.